This TCR beta chain was obtained from a study of early T cells in non-severe SARS-CoV-2 infection (dated by TCRdb to 2020 to 2023). About the investigation overall: TCR sequencing used bulk RNA from unsorted whole blood, so alpha and beta chains could not be paired.

Including cysteine and phenylalanine, the CDR3 has 13 amino acids. The retained sequence is limited to the CDR3, 39 bases, with the frame set at the first base. The V end gives up 7 bases and the J end 6 bases, leaving 7 bases in the junction not matched to a gene. CDR1 and CDR2 (LNHDA, SQIVND) derive from the germline V gene (reference sequence). General study outcomes and caveats: VDJdb matching was skewed toward anti-spike CD8 responses and likely underestimated virus-specific expansions, missing private and CD4 specificities.

A case-control design nested within a healthcare worker cohort in London, UK, was used, with weekly nasopharyngeal swab PCR tests and blood sampling performed. Healthcare workers were enrolled in the week of the UK lockdown, from 23 to 31 March 2020, and were followed every week for up to 16 weeks. There are many counts of this clonotype. The target of this receptor is not known. No clone much larger than this one lies a single base away; base qualities are absent. To prepare the library, 5' RACE was applied. This sample was sequenced with a NextSeq 500. In the TCR library protocol, unique molecular identifiers were attached to individual cDNA molecules to correct for PCR bias and sequencing error. Sequencing covered both TCR alpha and beta chains, and within each sample the abundances of alpha and beta sequences were tightly co-correlated. In the original analysis: Decombinator V4 was used to annotate TCR sequences for V gene, J gene and CDR3. TCRs were defined as expanded if a significant change between any two time points was detected under a Poisson model with p below 0.0001. TCR abundances were normalised to the total number of TCRs sequenced per sample and were expressed as counts per million. MAIT TCRs were defined by TRAV1-2 paired with TRAJ12, TRAJ20 or TRAJ33, and iNKT TCRs by TRAV10 paired with TRAJ18. VDJdb, accessed on 1 November 2021, was searched for TCRs annotated for CMV, EBV and SARS-CoV-2, and TCRs annotated for more than one antigen were excluded. The public reads were quality trimmed at Q25 with fastp and then assembled into clones with MiXCR by TCRdb, keeping productive beta chains. Rows are combined by CDR3 protein, so each entry shows the most common genes and DNA. These V and J calls originate from TCRdb's pipeline instead of the authors' own analysis. For this sample there are tens of thousands of distinct CDR3 sequences; over 9% appear just once. The leading ten clones occupy about 8.3% of the sample.

This specimen consisted of whole blood, obtained at baseline. The chain links TRBV19 with TRBJ2-3, and 7 junctional nucleotides match TRBD1. This TCR was recovered from an adult who was a healthcare worker with PCR-confirmed SARS-CoV-2 infection or an uninfected control (not recorded which). The sequenced DNA is TGTGCCAGTACTCGCACAGGGGCGGATACGCAGTATTTT. Translated, this is CASTRTGADTQYF.